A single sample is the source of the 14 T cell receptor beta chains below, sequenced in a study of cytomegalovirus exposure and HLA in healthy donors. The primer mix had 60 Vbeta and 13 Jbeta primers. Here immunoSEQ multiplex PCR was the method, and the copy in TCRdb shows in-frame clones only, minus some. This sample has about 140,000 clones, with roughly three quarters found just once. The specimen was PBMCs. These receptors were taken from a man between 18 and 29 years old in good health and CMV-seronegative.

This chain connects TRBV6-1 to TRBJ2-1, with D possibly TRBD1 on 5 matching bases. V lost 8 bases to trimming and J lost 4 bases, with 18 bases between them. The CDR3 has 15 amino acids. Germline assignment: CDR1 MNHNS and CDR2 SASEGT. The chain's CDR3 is CASPAGRLGYNEQFF. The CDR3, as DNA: TGTGCCAGCCCCGCAGGGCGCCTAGGATACAATGAGCAGTTCTTC.

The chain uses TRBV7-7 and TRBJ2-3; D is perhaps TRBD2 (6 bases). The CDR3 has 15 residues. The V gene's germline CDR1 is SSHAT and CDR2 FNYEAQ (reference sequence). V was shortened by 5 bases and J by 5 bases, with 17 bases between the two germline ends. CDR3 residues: CASSLTGDRGDTQYF. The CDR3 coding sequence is TGTGCCAGCAGCCTCACGGGGGATCGGGGAGATACGCAGTATTTT.

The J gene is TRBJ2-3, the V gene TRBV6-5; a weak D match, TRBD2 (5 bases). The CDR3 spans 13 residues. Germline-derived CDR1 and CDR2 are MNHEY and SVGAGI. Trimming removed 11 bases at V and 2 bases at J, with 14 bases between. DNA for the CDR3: TGTGCCTCCCGGACTTATTACACAGATACGCAGTATTTT. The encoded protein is CASRTYYTDTQYF.

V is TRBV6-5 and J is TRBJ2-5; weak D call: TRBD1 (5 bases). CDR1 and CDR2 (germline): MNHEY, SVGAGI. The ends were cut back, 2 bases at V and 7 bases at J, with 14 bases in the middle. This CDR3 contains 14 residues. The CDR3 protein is CASSYGRQSLTQYF. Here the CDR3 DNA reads TGTGCCAGCAGTTACGGCCGACAGTCCCTGACCCAGTACTTC.

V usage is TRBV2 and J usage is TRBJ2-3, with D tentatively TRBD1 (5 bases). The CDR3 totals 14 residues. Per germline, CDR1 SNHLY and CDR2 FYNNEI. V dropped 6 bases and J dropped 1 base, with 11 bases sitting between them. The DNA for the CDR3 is TGTGCCAGCAGAGGCAGGGTTCGCACAGATACGCAGTATTTT. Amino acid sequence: CASRGRVRTDTQYF.

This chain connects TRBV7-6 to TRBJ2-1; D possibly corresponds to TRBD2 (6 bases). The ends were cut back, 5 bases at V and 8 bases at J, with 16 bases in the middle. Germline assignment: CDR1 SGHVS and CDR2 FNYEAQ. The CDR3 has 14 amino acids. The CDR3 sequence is CASSPSGTFYEQFF. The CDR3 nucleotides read TGTGCCAGCAGCCCAAGTGGGACTTTTTATGAGCAGTTCTTC.

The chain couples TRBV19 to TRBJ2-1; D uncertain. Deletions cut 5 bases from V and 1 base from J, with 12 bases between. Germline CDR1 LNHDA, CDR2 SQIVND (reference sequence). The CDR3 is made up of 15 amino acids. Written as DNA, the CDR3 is TGTGCCAGTAGTCCGGAGTTGCGGTCCTACAATGAGCAGTTCTTC. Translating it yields CASSPELRSYNEQFF.

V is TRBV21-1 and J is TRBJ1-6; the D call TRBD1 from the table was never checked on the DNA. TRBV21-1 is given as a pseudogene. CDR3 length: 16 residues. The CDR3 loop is CASSKEGGSYNSPLHF. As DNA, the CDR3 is TGTGCCAGCAGCAAAGAAGGGGGCTCCTATAATTCACCCCTCCACTTT.

The CDR3 loop is CASSLEQTNYGYTF. The CDR3 nucleotides are TGCGCCAGCAGCTTGGAACAAACTAACTATGGCTACACCTTC. The rearrangement joins TRBV5-1 to TRBJ1-2; no clear D. Germline CDR1 reads SGHRS; CDR2 reads YFSETQ. V was shortened by 0 bases and J by 0 bases, with 6 bases between the two germline ends. This CDR3 comprises 14 residues. Combining the CDR3 with reference TRBV5-1 and TRBJ1-2 gives the whole variable domain KAGVTQTPRYLIKTRGQQVTLSCSPISGHRSVSWYQQTPGQGLQFLFEYFSETQRNKGNFPGRFSGRQFSNSRSEMNVSTLELGDSALYLCASSLEQTNYGYTFGSGTRLTVV.

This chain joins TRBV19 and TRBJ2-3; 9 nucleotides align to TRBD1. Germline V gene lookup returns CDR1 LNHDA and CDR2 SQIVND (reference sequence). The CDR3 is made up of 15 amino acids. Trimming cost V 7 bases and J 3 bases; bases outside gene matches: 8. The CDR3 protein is CASTTTGGLTDTQYF. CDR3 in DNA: TGTGCCAGTACCACTACAGGGGGCTTAACAGATACGCAGTATTTT.

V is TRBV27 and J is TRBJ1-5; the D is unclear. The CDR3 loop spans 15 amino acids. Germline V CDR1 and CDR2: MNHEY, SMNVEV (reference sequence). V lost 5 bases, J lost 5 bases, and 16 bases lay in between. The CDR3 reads CASSGQEGRYQPQHF. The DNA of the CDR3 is TGTGCCAGCAGTGGGCAGGAGGGTCGGTATCAGCCCCAGCATTTT.

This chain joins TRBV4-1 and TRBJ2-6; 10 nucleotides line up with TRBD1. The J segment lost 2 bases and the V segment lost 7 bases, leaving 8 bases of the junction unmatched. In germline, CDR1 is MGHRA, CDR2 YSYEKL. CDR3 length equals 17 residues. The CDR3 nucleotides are TGCGCCAGCACCCCGGGACAGGGGTTCCCTGGGGCCAACGTCCTGACTTTC. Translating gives CASTPGQGFPGANVLTF.

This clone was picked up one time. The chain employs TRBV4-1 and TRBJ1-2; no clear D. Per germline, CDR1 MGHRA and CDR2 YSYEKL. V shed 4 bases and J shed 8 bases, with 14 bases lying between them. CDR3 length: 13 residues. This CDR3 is CASSPPGAGGYTF. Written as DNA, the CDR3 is TGCGCCAGCAGCCCCCCGGGAGCTGGGGGCTACACCTTC.

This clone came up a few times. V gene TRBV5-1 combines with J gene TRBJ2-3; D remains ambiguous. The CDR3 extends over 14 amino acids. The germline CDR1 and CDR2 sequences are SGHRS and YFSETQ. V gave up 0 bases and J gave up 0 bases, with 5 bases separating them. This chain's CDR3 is CASSLGQSTDTQYF. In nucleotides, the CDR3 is TGCGCCAGCAGCTTGGGGCAGAGCACAGATACGCAGTATTTT.